A single sample gave rise to the 14 T cell receptor beta chains below, sequenced in a study of shared clonotypes between healthy human individuals. TCRdb's copy holds only in-frame clones and misses some; the assay was immunoSEQ multiplex PCR. The data show around 700,000 clones, roughly 70% seen once. Material for sequencing was memory CD4+ T cells sorted from blood. Subset of the sample: CD45RA-negative fraction. The receptor set was obtained from a woman aged 25 to 39 in good health.

CDR3 sequence (DNA): TGCGCCAGCAGCGCGGAAGGGGGCGCGGGCAATCAGCCCCAGCATTTT. Protein: CASSAEGGAGNQPQHF. The V gene is TRBV5-1, the J gene TRBJ1-5; TRBD1 matches 7 bases. Unmatched junction bases numbered 9, after V lost 4 bases and J lost 2 bases. CDR1 and CDR2 (germline): SGHRS, YFSETQ. The CDR3 extends over 16 amino acids.

The CDR3 sequence: CASPSAGDPYNEQFF. CDR3 nucleotides: TGTGCCAGCCCATCAGCGGGAGACCCCTACAATGAGCAGTTCTTC. This rearrangement joins TRBV7-9 to TRBJ2-1; 8 bases match TRBD2. Germline V gives CDR1 SEHNR, CDR2 FQNEAQ (reference sequence). The ends lost 8 bases at V and 2 bases at J; junction bases unmatched: 8. This CDR3 has 15 amino acids.

The chain employs TRBV7-9 and TRBJ2-2, with 12 bases identical to TRBD2. The CDR3 runs to 16 residues. V lost 5 bases to trimming and J lost 4 bases; unmatched junction nucleotides: 5. Germline-derived CDR1 and CDR2 are SEHNR and FQNEAQ (reference sequence). The CDR3 region has the DNA TGTGCCAGCAGCCTACGACTAGCGGGAGTCACCGGGGAGCTGTTTTTT. Translation gives CASSLRLAGVTGELFF.

This chain links TRBV5-1 with TRBJ2-1, with 9 bases matching TRBD2. V lost 0 bases to trimming and J lost 5 bases; unmatched junction nucleotides: 6. The CDR3 sequence is 16 residues long. Germline V lookup: CDR1 SGHRS, CDR2 YFSETQ. CDR3 region: CASSLGARLADNEQFF. CDR3 nucleotides: TGCGCCAGCAGCTTGGGGGCCAGACTAGCGGACAATGAGCAGTTCTTC.

With respect to this clone: Distinct nucleotide sequences in the sample also encode this CDR3. V usage is TRBV5-1 and J usage is TRBJ2-2, with 8 positions matching TRBD1. The CDR3 has 15 amino acids. CDR1 SGHRS and CDR2 YFSETQ come from the germline V gene. V was pared by 4 bases and J by 3 bases, with 5 bases of the junction left unmatched. DNA of the CDR3: TGCGCCAGCAGCCCCGGACAGGGTTACACCGGGGAGCTGTTTTTT. Translation gives CASSPGQGYTGELFF.

There are many counts of this clone. Relative to the germline gene, one junction end is altered; a read error may explain this. The chain combines TRBV19 with TRBJ1-5, with 11 bases lining up with TRBD1. From germline, CDR1 is LNHDA and CDR2 SQIVND (reference sequence). This CDR3 is 16 amino acids long. The CDR3 is CASRIDGTGGGEPQHF. The CDR3 bases are TGTGCCAGTAGAATAGACGGGACAGGGGGAGGGGAGCCCCAGCATTTT.

Of note for this clone: Other DNA sequences in the sample encode the same CDR3. The V call is TRBV5-5, the J call TRBJ1-4, with a possible D match to TRBD1 (5 bases). The CDR3 covers 15 residues. Trimming took off 4 bases at V and 5 bases at J, with 15 bases between the two ends. CDR1 SGHKS and CDR2 YYEKEE come from the germline V gene (reference sequence). The CDR3 spells CASSADPGPNEKLFF. The CDR3 DNA follows: TGTGCCAGCAGCGCGGATCCGGGGCCGAATGAAAAACTGTTTTTT.

The chain uses TRBV18 and TRBJ2-3; 10 nucleotides align to TRBD2. Per the germline V gene, CDR1 is KGHSH and CDR2 is LQKENI. The trim removed 3 bases at V and 4 bases at J, leaving 4 bases unmatched. The CDR3 sequence is 15 residues long. The CDR3 reads CASSPRTSGADTQYF. DNA for the CDR3: TGTGCCAGCTCACCCAGGACTAGCGGCGCAGATACGCAGTATTTT.

J is TRBJ1-2 and V is TRBV10-2; tentative D call: TRBD1 (5 bases). This CDR3 region has 12 residues. V lost 10 bases to trimming and J lost 4 bases, with 13 bases between them. In germline, CDR1 is WSHSY, CDR2 SAAADI. The CDR3: CATETDTYGYTF. CDR3 in DNA: TGCGCCACCGAGACGGACACCTATGGCTACACCTTC.

This sequence joins TRBV6-4 and TRBJ2-2; D remains ambiguous. CDR3 length: 14 amino acids. Germline CDR1 is MRHNA and CDR2 is SNTAGT. V lost 6 bases and J lost 7, with 15 bases in between. The chain's CDR3 is CASRTDPGNGELFF. DNA of the CDR3: TGTGCCAGCAGGACTGACCCCGGCAACGGGGAGCTGTTTTTT.

The chain is built from TRBV30 and TRBJ2-5; D is perhaps TRBD1 (5 bases). The J call may be wrong; the DNA end is better matched by TRBJ2-7. This CDR3 region has 13 residues. Germline values: CDR1 GTSNPN, CDR2 SVGIG (reference sequence). CDR3 sequence (DNA): TGTGCCTGGAGGCCAGGACACCGTTACGAGCAGTACTTC. It codes for CAWRPGHRYEQYF.

The chain links TRBV28 to TRBJ1-5; the match to TRBD1 covers 9 bases. From germline, CDR1 is MDHEN and CDR2 SYDVKM. The V segment lost 5 bases and the J segment 6 bases; nucleotides outside the gene matches: 11. This CDR3 spans 16 amino acids. CDR3 sequence reads: CASSTPTGGRTQPQHF. The CDR3 coding sequence is TGTGCCAGCAGTACGCCGACAGGGGGACGAACTCAGCCCCAGCATTTT.

The rearrangement links TRBV6-1 to TRBJ2-7, with TRBD2 matching 10 bases. From germline, CDR1 is MNHNS and CDR2 SASEGT. This CDR3 is built from 13 residues. Trimming took 10 bases from V and 5 from J; bases not matched to a gene: 8. The CDR3 sequence: CATSWLAGDEQYF. The CDR3, as DNA: TGTGCCACCAGCTGGCTAGCGGGAGACGAGCAGTACTTC.

Here the CDR3 DNA reads TGTGCCAGCAGTCCCCCCCAGCGGTCTTACGAGCAGTACTTC. Encoded protein: CASSPPQRSYEQYF. The chain carries TRBV28 and TRBJ2-7; TRBD2 is a possible D gene (5 bases). Trimming cost V 5 bases and J 4 bases, with 15 bases left between them. The CDR3 runs to 14 residues. Germline-derived CDR1 and CDR2 are MDHEN and SYDVKM.